The source of this TCR beta chain is a study of blood T cell repertoires in COVID-19. Germline V gene data show CDR1 as MNHEY and CDR2 as SVGAGI. CDR3 length equals 15 residues. V shed 5 bases and J 5 bases; nucleotides not matched to a gene: 11. Libraries were prepared by immunoSEQ multiplex PCR; TCRdb keeps only in-frame clonotypes and omits some of them. The table includes under 150,000 clones, approximately 79% detected once. Sequenced input: PBMCs or T cells enriched from blood (not recorded which). The chain couples TRBV6-5 to TRBJ1-1; 7 nucleotides match TRBD1. This receptor was identified in a woman aged 45-65 years who had recovered from COVID-19. The CDR3 spells CASSKQTGRNTEAFF. DNA of the CDR3: TGTGCCAGCAGTAAACAGACAGGGCGGAATACTGAAGCTTTCTTT.